This T cell receptor beta chain derives from a study of control samples from healthy donors and cancer patients. The CDR3 consists of 14 residues. Germline values: CDR1 MNHEY, CDR2 SMNVEV (reference sequence). V dropped 1 base and J dropped 7 bases, with 11 bases sitting between them. Profiled with immunoSEQ multiplex PCR; TCRdb holds only in-frame clones, not every one. The data hold tens of thousands of clones, with about nine tenths observed a single time. The receptor's source is a man between 40 and 49 years old with colorectal cancer. The rearrangement uses TRBV27 and TRBJ2-1; D call uncertain. The sequenced material came from PBMCs. The CDR3 DNA sequence: TGTGCCAGCAGTTTATGGCGCTCCCAAAATGAGCAGTTCTTC. Translated, it gives CASSLWRSQNEQFF.